Shown below are 13 T cell receptor beta chains from a single sample sequenced in a study of Graves' ophthalmopathy and Graves' hyperthyroidism. The study amplified TCR beta CDR3 regions using RNA transcripts. The first round was an RT-PCR with HTBI primers, and the second round was a multiplex PCR. TCRdb recomputed calls from the multiplex PCR reads with MiXCR, one row per CDR3 protein. The table has roughly 400,000 distinct CDR3 sequences, around 19% seen once. The source material was peripheral blood. These receptors originate from a young woman with Graves' ophthalmopathy.

The chain recombines TRBV7-8 with TRBJ1-1; 10 bases are shared with TRBD1. V lost 5 bases, J lost 7 bases, and 10 bases stayed unmatched. Germline CDR1 SGHVS, CDR2 FQNEAQ. The CDR3 has 15 residues. In DNA, the CDR3 is TGTGCCAGCAGCCCCAGGACAGGGGGGGGTGATGAAGCTTTCTTT. Translating it yields CASSPRTGGGDEAFF. Variable domain in full (rest from reference TRBV7-8 and TRBJ1-1): GAGVSQSPRYKVAKRGQDVALRCDPISGHVSLFWYQQALGQGPEFLTYFQNEAQLDKSGLPSDRFFAERPEGSVSTLKIQRTQQEDSAVYLCASSPRTGGGDEAFFGQGTRLTVV.

This clonotype has only a few counts. The chain has TRBV18 and TRBJ2-3; D possibly corresponds to TRBD1 (5 bases). This CDR3 has 18 residues. V was clipped by 4 bases and J by 0 bases, with 20 bases between them. Germline-derived CDR1 and CDR2 are KGHSH and LQKENI. The CDR3 is CASSRTWTAPSSTDTQYF. DNA of the CDR3: TGTGCCAGCTCACGGACATGGACGGCTCCTTCTAGCACAGATACGCAGTATTTT.

This clonotype showed up many times. The chain recombines TRBV27 with TRBJ2-7, with 10 bases matching TRBD1. Trimming took 5 bases from V and 4 from J; bases not matched to a gene: 8. Germline V gene data show CDR1 as MNHEY and CDR2 as SMNVEV (reference sequence). This CDR3 contains 15 residues. Written as DNA, the CDR3 is TGTGCCAGCAGTCCTGCGACAGGGGGCAAATACGAGCAGTACTTC. Translating gives CASSPATGGKYEQYF.

This clonotype appeared many times. The chain recombines TRBV20-1 with TRBJ2-5, with 7 bases matching TRBD2. V was pared by 1 base and J by 5 bases, with 10 bases of the junction left unmatched. This CDR3 spans 15 amino acids. CDR1 and CDR2 from the germline V gene are DFQATT and SNEGSKA (reference sequence). The CDR3 region has the DNA TGCAGTGCTAGAGGCGGGGGAGATCTTGAGGAGACCCAGTACTTC. Its protein is CSARGGGDLEETQYF.

This clonotype was observed at least ten times. J is TRBJ1-1 and V is TRBV9; D perhaps matches TRBD1 (6 bases). Trimming shortened V by 2 bases and J by 2 bases, and 10 bases separated the two germline ends. Germline V lookup: CDR1 SGDLS, CDR2 YYNGEE. The CDR3 covers 14 residues. In DNA form, the CDR3 reads TGTGCCAGCAGCGTCACAGGGAGTAACACTGAAGCTTTCTTT. It yields the protein CASSVTGSNTEAFF.

This clonotype has a count of ten or more. This chain joins TRBV7-9 and TRBJ2-5, with TRBD2 matching 11 bases. This CDR3 has 16 amino acids. Germline V gene data show CDR1 as SEHNR and CDR2 as FQNEAQ (reference sequence). V gave up 1 base and J gave up 2 bases; unmatched junction bases: 3. The CDR3 sequence is CASSLVGTSGQETQYF. CDR3 sequence (DNA): TGTGCCAGCAGCTTAGTAGGGACTAGCGGACAAGAGACCCAGTACTTC.

This clonotype was seen a few times. The V gene is TRBV5-1, the J gene TRBJ2-7; 8 positions match TRBD1. The CDR3 sequence is 14 residues long. With V trimmed by 5 bases and J by 6 bases, 10 bases remained unmatched. Germline V gives CDR1 SGHRS, CDR2 YFSETQ. The CDR3 region has the DNA TGCGCCAGCAGTCCCGGGACAGGTAGGGTCGAGCAGTACTTC. This codes for CASSPGTGRVEQYF.

J is TRBJ2-4 and V is TRBV30, with TRBD2 matching over 13 bases. CDR1 is GTSNPN and CDR2 is SVGIG in the germline V gene (reference sequence). CDR3 length: 20 residues. V gave up 0 bases and J gave up 1 base; unmatched junction bases: 12. This chain's CDR3 is CAWSVGLAGVPYQAKNIQYF. The CDR3 DNA reads as TGTGCCTGGAGTGTAGGACTAGCGGGAGTACCCTACCAGGCCAAAAACATTCAGTACTTC.

The chain joins TRBV28 to TRBJ2-7; no definite D call. This CDR3 spans 13 amino acids. Germline V gene sequence: CDR1 MDHEN, CDR2 SYDVKM. Trimming removed 6 bases from V and 0 bases from J, with 9 bases in between. CDR3 sequence (DNA): TGTGCCAGCAGGGGTAGGTCCTCCTACGAGCAGTACTTC. It codes for CASRGRSSYEQYF.

This clonotype occurred many times. The chain uses TRBV6-5 and TRBJ2-7; TRBD2 agrees at 13 bases. The junction had 7 bases not matched to a gene; V was cut back by 4 bases and J by 1 base. The germline V gene has CDR1 MNHEY and CDR2 SVGAGI. CDR3 size: 17 residues. The CDR3 nucleotides read TGTGCCAGCAGTTTGGGGCTACTAGCGGGGGGGTCCTACGAGCAGTACTTC. Residues: CASSLGLLAGGSYEQYF.

This clonotype was seen only a few times. V gene TRBV12-3 or TRBV12-4 combines with J gene TRBJ2-5, with D unresolved. V shed 5 bases and J shed 4 bases, with 5 bases lying between them. The CDR3 spans 11 residues. Here the CDR3 reads CASSRLETQYF. CDR3 coding DNA: TGTGCCAGCAGTCGGCTAGAGACCCAGTACTTC.

This clonotype has ten or more counts. V gene TRBV30 combines with J gene TRBJ2-7; tentatively, D is TRBD1 (5 bases). Germline V lookup: CDR1 GTSNPN, CDR2 SVGIG (reference sequence). The CDR3 extends over 13 amino acids. Between the trimmed V and J ends, which lost 0 bases and 5 bases, there was a span of 11 bases. The CDR3, as DNA: TGTGCCTGGAGTGTACAAGGGGTCCACGAGCAGTACTTC. Translation gives CAWSVQGVHEQYF.

The J gene is TRBJ1-5, the V gene TRBV18, with D unresolved. CDR1 and CDR2 (germline): KGHSH, LQKENI. Between the trimmed V and J ends, which lost 3 bases and 1 base, there was a span of 10 bases. The CDR3 extends over 15 amino acids. The CDR3: CASSPLGGSNQPQHF. Written as DNA, the CDR3 is TGTGCCAGCTCACCTCTGGGCGGGAGCAATCAGCCCCAGCATTTT.